Listed below are T cell receptor beta chains from one sample, sequenced in a study of blood T cell repertoires in COVID-19. Assay: immunoSEQ multiplex PCR; the TCRdb copy retains only in-frame clones and omits some. The sample shows approximately 75,000 clones, around 74% of them seen only once. What was sequenced was peripheral blood. All receptors derive from a human donor with acute or convalescent COVID-19. The donor label of this sample is uncertain. Each CDR3 is given with its conserved first and last residue. Each record gives: CDR3 length, J gene, clone size, D gene, V gene, CDR3 protein, CDR3 DNA. D genes are given only for firm matches. The size of a clone is reported for some rows only, either as once, few or many, or as a class for expanded clones.

16	TRBJ2-7	NA	TRBD1	TRBV6-5	CASSYSLGTGTYEQYF	TGTGCCAGCAGTTACTCATTGGGGACAGGAACCTACGAGCAGTACTTC
14	TRBJ2-3	NA	TRBD1	TRBV28	CASSLTGGSDTQYF	TGTGCCAGCAGTTTGACAGGGGGCTCAGATACGCAGTATTTT
12	TRBJ1-5	few	NA	TRBV4-1	CASSQDGRHQHF	TGCGCCAGCAGCCAAGATGGAAGACACCAGCATTTT
15	TRBJ1-2	NA	TRBD1	TRBV9	CASSVAKTGFYGYTF	TGTGCCAGCAGCGTAGCTAAGACAGGGTTCTATGGCTACACCTTC
14	TRBJ2-5	NA	TRBD1	TRBV7-6	CASSLAAGGETQYF	TGTGCCAGCAGCTTAGCTGCAGGGGGCGAGACCCAGTACTTC
15	TRBJ1-4	few	NA	TRBV4-2	CASRQAFRVGEKLFF	TGTGCCAGCAGACAAGCATTCAGGGTTGGAGAAAAACTGTTTTTT
17	TRBJ2-3	NA	NA	TRBV11-3	CASSKGSKNTFTDTQYF	TGTGCCAGCAGCAAGGGGTCTAAAAACACCTTCACAGATACGCAGTATTTT
17	TRBJ2-1	NA	TRBD1	TRBV11-2	CASSLAPDRGSYNEQFF	TGTGCCAGCAGCTTAGCCCCCGACAGGGGATCCTACAATGAGCAGTTCTTC
13	TRBJ2-2	NA	TRBD2	TRBV5-8	CASSLTSAGELFF	TGTGCCAGCAGCTTGACTAGCGCCGGGGAGCTGTTTTTT
16	TRBJ1-3	NA	NA	TRBV6-6	CASSYGFLTGQDTIYF	TGTGCCAGCAGTTACGGCTTTTTAACTGGGCAGGACACCATATATTTT
17	TRBJ2-5	once	NA	TRBV5-6	CASSPLWAGLTQETQYF	TGTGCCAGCAGCCCTTTGTGGGCCGGTCTAACACAAGAGACCCAGTACTTC
16	TRBJ2-2	few	TRBD1	TRBV28	CATTRDRGGKTGELFF	TGTGCCACCACCCGGGACAGGGGCGGAAAGACCGGGGAGCTGTTTTTT
16	TRBJ2-5	NA	NA	TRBV4-2	CASSQEPLAGQETQYF	TGTGCCAGCAGCCAAGAGCCCCTAGCTGGGCAAGAGACCCAGTACTTC
12	TRBJ2-3	NA	NA	TRBV13	CASSSLSHTQYF	TGTGCCAGCAGCTCACTGTCACATACGCAGTATTTT
13	TRBJ2-1	NA	NA	TRBV3-1/TRBV3-2	CASRSSGVNEQFF	TGTGCCAGCAGATCGTCGGGGGTCAATGAGCAGTTCTTC
11	TRBJ2-5	NA	NA	TRBV3-1/TRBV3-2	CASTTAETQYF	TGTGCCAGCACTACCGCGGAGACCCAGTACTTC
14	TRBJ1-6	NA	NA	TRBV7-9	CASSLDGVRSPLHF	TGTGCCAGCAGCTTAGATGGAGTTCGGTCACCCCTCCACTTT
15	TRBJ1-4	NA	NA	TRBV5-1	CASGTDTATNEKLFF	TGCGCCAGCGGTACCGACACTGCAACTAATGAAAAACTGTTTTTT
15	TRBJ2-2	NA	NA	TRBV29-1	CSVGLGGLGTGELFF	TGCAGCGTGGGCCTGGGGGGGCTTGGCACCGGGGAGCTGTTTTTT
13	TRBJ2-1	NA	TRBD1	TRBV7-3	CASSSTGNNEQFF	TGTGCCAGCAGTTCGACAGGGAACAATGAGCAGTTCTTC
15	TRBJ1-4	NA	TRBD1	TRBV6-5	CASSLRGLANEKLFF	TGTGCCAGCAGTTTAAGGGGGCTGGCTAATGAAAAACTGTTTTTT
14	TRBJ2-5	NA	NA	TRBV15	CATSRDGAQETQYF	TGTGCCACCAGCAGAGATGGAGCCCAAGAGACCCAGTACTTC
13	TRBJ1-5	few	NA	TRBV18	CASSPTEDQPQHF	TGTGCCAGCTCACCAACGGAGGATCAGCCCCAGCATTTT
11	TRBJ1-2	NA	NA	TRBV10-3	CATSQGYGYTF	TGTGCCACTTCACAGGGCTATGGCTACACCTTC
13	TRBJ1-2	few	NA	TRBV20-1	CSASSGRDYGYTF	TGCAGTGCTAGTTCTGGGAGGGACTATGGCTACACCTTC
13	TRBJ1-1	NA	NA	TRBV6-5	CASRSSGNTEAFF	TGTGCCAGCAGGTCATCAGGGAACACTGAAGCTTTCTTT
14	TRBJ2-2	NA	NA	TRBV7-8	CASRGERNTGELFF	TGTGCCAGCAGGGGCGAACGGAACACCGGGGAGCTGTTTTTT
12	TRBJ2-5	NA	NA	TRBV19	CASSRHQETQYF	TGTGCCAGTAGTAGGCACCAAGAGACCCAGTACTTC
14	TRBJ1-3	few	TRBD1	TRBV30	CACTTGGSGNTIYF	TGTGCCTGTACGACAGGGGGCTCTGGAAACACCATATATTTT
14	TRBJ2-1	NA	TRBD1	TRBV13	CASSYRGRRNEQFF	TGTGCCAGCAGCTACAGGGGTAGGAGGAATGAGCAGTTCTTC
14	TRBJ1-4	NA	NA	TRBV7-2	CASSRGGTNEKLFF	TGTGCCAGCAGCCGGGGGGGCACTAATGAAAAACTGTTTTTT
12	TRBJ1-4	NA	NA	TRBV3-1/TRBV3-2	CASSPYNEKLFF	TGTGCCAGCAGCCCCTATAATGAAAAACTGTTTTTT
14	TRBJ2-1	NA	TRBD1	TRBV4-2	CASSLGQSYNEQFF	TGTGCCAGCAGCCTGGGACAGTCCTACAATGAGCAGTTCTTC
15	TRBJ1-6	few	NA	TRBV18	CASSPEGRLGSPLHF	TGTGCCAGCTCACCGGAGGGAAGGTTGGGATCACCCCTCCACTTT
14	TRBJ2-3	NA	NA	TRBV7-9	CASSLAGGEDTQYF	TGTGCCAGCAGCCTCGCAGGTGGTGAGGATACGCAGTATTTT
15	TRBJ2-2	once	NA	TRBV7-9	CASSLALSRGRELFF	TGTGCCAGCAGCTTAGCGCTGTCGCGCGGCAGGGAGCTGTTTTTT
15	TRBJ2-3	NA	TRBD1	TRBV28	CASSSAPGGRGTQYF	TGTGCCAGCAGTTCGGCTCCAGGGGGTAGGGGTACGCAGTATTTT
16	TRBJ1-5	NA	TRBD1	TRBV4-2	CASSQGPGQGGQPQHF	TGTGCCAGCAGCCAAGGGCCGGGACAGGGGGGTCAGCCCCAGCATTTT